These 27 T cell receptor beta chains were sequenced from one sample in a study of regulatory T cells in long-lasting Graves disease (dated by TCRdb to the early 2020s). The time point label, read with the paper, signifies: newly diagnosed GD, antithyroid drugs for less than 3 months. For both TCR sequencing and RNA sequencing, RNA was extracted from PBMCs using TRIzol. Receptor amplification or capture employed multiplex PCR. The instrument given in TCRdb is Illumina HiSeq 4000. To build TCR beta libraries, CDR3 regions were amplified by Arm-PCR using iRepertoire HTBI primers. Clones were called with MiXCR by TCRdb after fastp trimmed the public reads at Q25, and only in-frame beta chains were retained. For every CDR3 protein sequence, its rows merge into one entry that carries the most common genes and DNA. This sample gives some 230,000 distinct CDR3 sequences in total; 15% to 20% of them show up just once. Clones ranked in the top ten supply approximately 20% of the sample.

The sample consisted of peripheral blood mononuclear cells (PBMCs), taken at new diagnosis, from a patient treated with antithyroid drugs. The receptor set was obtained from a female donor with Graves disease.

This chain uses TRBV20-1 with TRBJ2-1; 10 bases are a match to TRBD2. This CDR3 spans 15 amino acids. CDR1 and CDR2 from the germline V gene are DFQATT and SNEGSKA (reference sequence). The J segment lost 5 bases and the V segment lost 4 bases, leaving 8 bases of the junction unmatched. In DNA, the CDR3 is TGCAGTGCTACCCCAACGGGACTAGCGAACAATGAGCAGTTCTTC. Its protein is CSATPTGLANNEQFF.

This clonotype was picked up many times. The chain is built from TRBV7-2 and TRBJ2-7; TRBD2 matches at 7 bases. The CDR3 is 16 residues long. Germline loops: CDR1 SGHTA, CDR2 FQGNSA. Trimming at V came to 1 base and at J to 0 bases, leaving 6 bases not matched to a gene. The DNA for the CDR3 is TGTGCCAGCAGCTTAGTGGCTAGCGGTTCCTCCTACGAGCAGTACTTC. Its translation: CASSLVASGSSYEQYF.

Remarks on this clonotype: A much bigger clone sits one base away, suggesting this may be a read error. This chain joins TRBV6-1 and TRBJ1-1; the D is unclear. CDR1 and CDR2 (germline): MNHNS, SASEGT. The CDR3 is 13 amino acids. V lost 7 bases and J 1 base, leaving 10 bases between the germline ends. The DNA of the CDR3 is TGTGCCAGCATCCTCGCGAGGAACACTGAAGCTTTCTTT. Amino acid sequence: CASILARNTEAFF.

This clonotype was seen repeatedly, ten times or more. The CDR3 spells CASSLSRRAEQYF. As DNA, the CDR3 is TGCGCCAGCAGCCTCTCTAGGAGGGCCGAGCAGTACTTC. This chain connects TRBV4-3 to TRBJ2-7, with a weak D call TRBD2 (6 bases). Germline CDR1 LGHNA, CDR2 YSLEER. Between the trimmed V and J ends, which lost 4 bases and 6 bases, there was a span of 13 bases. The CDR3 sequence is 13 residues long.

This clonotype was counted many times. The chain recombines TRBV5-1 with TRBJ2-5; 12 positions agree with TRBD2. J gave up 3 bases and V 3 bases, and 3 bases lay outside the gene matches. This CDR3 contains 15 residues. In germline, CDR1 is SGHRS, CDR2 YFSETQ. CDR3 sequence: CASSWRTSGEETQYF. The CDR3 DNA follows: TGCGCCAGCAGCTGGAGGACTAGCGGGGAAGAGACCCAGTACTTC.

V usage is TRBV28 and J usage is TRBJ1-2; 9 bases line up with TRBD1. Germline V gene data show CDR1 as MDHEN and CDR2 as SYDVKM. J was trimmed by 8 bases and V by 5 bases; bases with no gene match: 3. The CDR3 totals 12 residues. The CDR3: CASSTGGRGYTF. For the CDR3, the DNA is TGTGCCAGCAGTACAGGGGGCCGGGGCTACACCTTC.

J is TRBJ2-5 and V is TRBV6-5; 7 nucleotides agree with TRBD2. With V trimmed by 0 bases and J by 1 base, 2 bases remained unmatched. Germline V gene lookup returns CDR1 MNHEY and CDR2 SVGAGI. The length of the CDR3 is 15 residues. DNA for the CDR3: TGTGCCAGCAGTTACTCGGGAGGGCTCCAAGAGACCCAGTACTTC. Its translation: CASSYSGGLQETQYF.

Concerning this clonotype itself: A far bigger clonotype differs at one base, so this is likely a read error. V gene TRBV27 combines with J gene TRBJ1-4; 7 bases align to TRBD1. V gave up 5 bases and J gave up 8 bases; unmatched junction bases: 5. The CDR3 has 13 amino acids. Germline values: CDR1 MNHEY, CDR2 SMNVEV (reference sequence). CDR3: CASSQTGQEKLFF. DNA of the CDR3: TGTGCCAGCAGTCAAACGGGACAGGAAAAACTGTTTTTT.

This chain joins TRBV11-3 and TRBJ2-1; weak D call: TRBD1 (6 bases). V was trimmed by 5 bases and J by 10 bases, leaving 18 bases between them. The CDR3 totals 14 residues. CDR1 and CDR2 (germline): SGHNT, YENEEA. The CDR3 bases are TGTGCCAGCAGCGCGAGACAGGCGTCCGTAGAGCAGTTCTTC. This codes for CASSARQASVEQFF.

This clonotype was recorded at least ten times. The chain carries TRBV7-9 and TRBJ2-5; 8 nucleotides agree with TRBD2. V was clipped by 2 bases and J by 5 bases; unmatched bases: 7. CDR3 length: 15 residues. Germline V gives CDR1 SEHNR, CDR2 FQNEAQ (reference sequence). In DNA, the CDR3 is TGTGCCAGCAGCTTACCTCTAGCGGGTTCGGAGACCCAGTACTTC. Amino acids: CASSLPLAGSETQYF.

This clonotype was seen repeatedly, ten times or more. The chain links TRBV2 to TRBJ2-1; D not certain. Deletions cut 6 bases from V and 2 bases from J, with 5 bases between. The CDR3 extends over 12 amino acids. CDR1 and CDR2 (germline): SNHLY, FYNNEI. The CDR3 sequence: CASRDTYNEQFF. The DNA for the CDR3 is TGTGCCAGCAGAGACACCTACAATGAGCAGTTCTTC.

This clonotype was counted many times. V and J are TRBV4-3 and TRBJ1-6; D gene unclear. Germline loops: CDR1 LGHNA, CDR2 YSLEER. This CDR3 has 17 amino acids. Trimming left V 0 bases short and J 1 base short, with 10 bases between. Here the CDR3 reads CASSQEVGVSYNSPLHF. The CDR3 DNA reads TGCGCCAGCAGCCAAGAGGTGGGAGTATCCTATAATTCACCCCTCCACTTT.

This clonotype came up many times. The chain carries TRBV6-1 and TRBJ2-5; 12 bases match TRBD1. In germline, CDR1 is MNHNS, CDR2 SASEGT. J gave up 5 bases and V 3 bases, and 22 bases lay outside the gene matches. This CDR3 is 21 amino acids long. CDR3 region: CASSDAEPGQGAEGARETQYF. In DNA, the CDR3 is TGTGCCAGCAGTGACGCAGAGCCGGGACAGGGGGCAGAGGGGGCCCGGGAGACCCAGTACTTC.

This clonotype was seen many times. The genes are TRBV28 and TRBJ1-4; 11 bases agree with TRBD1. Germline-derived CDR1 and CDR2 are MDHEN and SYDVKM. After removal of 5 bases from V and 14 bases from J, the junction contained 13 bases not matched to a gene. This CDR3 has 15 amino acids. The CDR3 coding sequence is TGTGCCAGCAGTCCCCGCGGACAGGGGGCGGCCTCGCTGTTTTTT. Its translation: CASSPRGQGAASLFF.

To note about this clonotype: Given a much more abundant clone one base away, this may be a read error. J is TRBJ1-3 and V is TRBV7-2; 10 nucleotides line up with TRBD1. This CDR3 has 15 residues. Germline CDR1 is SGHTA and CDR2 is FQGNSA. The V and J ends lost 5 bases and 8 bases, in that order; junction bases with no gene match: 9. In nucleotides, the CDR3 is TGTGCCAGCAGCATTGGACAGGGGGGAGGAGACACCATATATTTT. This codes for CASSIGQGGGDTIYF. The complete variable domain, with remaining parts taken from reference TRBV7-2 and TRBJ1-3, reads GAGVSQSPSNKVTEKGKDVELRCDPISGHTALYWYRQSLGQGLEFLIYFQGNSAPDKSGLPSDRFSAERTGGSVSTLTIQRTQQEDSAVYLCASSIGQGGGDTIYFGEGSWLTVV.

This clonotype showed up many times. J is TRBJ2-5 and V is TRBV7-9, with D perhaps being TRBD1 or TRBD2 (5 bases each). V was cut by 5 bases and J by 0 bases, with 10 bases left in between. Germline CDR1 SEHNR, CDR2 FQNEAQ (reference sequence). There are 14 residues in the CDR3. In DNA form, the CDR3 reads TGTGCCAGCAGCCCCGGGGCTAACCAAGAGACCCAGTACTTC. Translation: CASSPGANQETQYF.

Notes on this clonotype: This likely traces to a read error, being one base from a far larger clone. This sequence joins TRBV7-2 and TRBJ2-7; D is unclear. Germline lookup yields CDR1 SGHTA and CDR2 FQGNSA. The CDR3 loop spans 13 amino acids. V was clipped by 4 bases and J by 6 bases, with 13 bases between them. The CDR3 sequence: CASSSLGSGEQYF. The DNA for the CDR3 is TGTGCCAGCAGCTCCCTAGGGTCAGGCGAGCAGTACTTC.

This clonotype came up many times. The chain has TRBV6-1 and TRBJ1-2, with D possibly being TRBD1 (6 bases). V gave up 7 bases and J gave up 4 bases, with 13 bases separating them. The length of the CDR3 is 13 residues. Germline V CDR1 and CDR2: MNHNS, SASEGT. The CDR3 loop is CASTDSAGYGYTF. The CDR3 DNA reads TGTGCCAGCACGGACAGTGCGGGCTATGGCTACACCTTC.

To note about this clonotype: A far larger clone is one base from this, pointing to a likely read error. The rearrangement uses TRBV24-1 and TRBJ2-7; the D gene is possibly TRBD2 (6 bases). Trimming removed 6 bases from V and 7 bases from J, with 21 bases in between. The CDR3 totals 15 residues. Germline CDR1 reads KGHDR; CDR2 reads SFDVKD. The chain's CDR3 is CATSNTLATYNEQYF. CDR3 in DNA: TGTGCCACCAGTAACACTCTAGCGACCTACAATGAGCAGTACTTC.

This clonotype appeared many times. The chain links TRBV10-2 to TRBJ2-3; D is unclear. The V gene lost 4 bases and the J gene lost 2 bases, with 7 bases spanning the gap. The CDR3 contains 13 residues. Germline CDR1 is WSHSY and CDR2 is SAAADI. The CDR3 protein is CASSVGPTDTQYF. The DNA of the CDR3 is TGCGCCAGCAGTGTCGGTCCCACAGATACGCAGTATTTT.

A few counts support this clonotype. The chain links TRBV11-2 to TRBJ2-7, with D uncertain. This CDR3 spans 13 amino acids. Trimming left V 7 bases short and J 6 bases short, with 16 bases between. Germline values: CDR1 SGHAT, CDR2 FQNNGV. The CDR3 reads CASTPSLSPEQYF. CDR3 bases: TGTGCCAGCACTCCCTCTTTGTCGCCCGAGCAGTACTTC.

This clonotype came up many times. The V call is TRBV20-1, the J call TRBJ1-2, with D unclear. The CDR3 contains 14 residues. Germline-derived CDR1 and CDR2 are DFQATT and SNEGSKA (reference sequence). V was pared by 6 bases and J by 3 bases, with 17 bases between. The CDR3 DNA follows: TGCAGTGCAAGGGCCTCGCCGAGTGACTATGGCTACACCTTC. It encodes CSARASPSDYGYTF.

Many counts were recorded for this clonotype. The chain is built from TRBV11-2 and TRBJ1-4; D uncertain. Per the germline V gene, CDR1 is SGHAT and CDR2 is FQNNGV. Trimming removed 2 bases at V and 6 bases at J, with 4 bases between. This CDR3 spans 12 amino acids. This CDR3 is CASSLRDEKLFF. As DNA, the CDR3 is TGTGCCAGCAGCTTAAGGGATGAAAAACTGTTTTTT.

In its sample, this clonotype was seen a few times. The chain couples TRBV18 to TRBJ2-5; D remains unclear. Germline V gene lookup returns CDR1 KGHSH and CDR2 LQKENI. The V end was cut by 1 base, the J end by 2 bases, with 8 bases between. The CDR3 length is 14 residues. For the CDR3, the DNA is TGTGCCAGCTCACCACGTCAGGAACAAGAGACCCAGTACTTC. Encoded protein: CASSPRQEQETQYF.

There are many counts of this clonotype. The chain has TRBV29-1 and TRBJ2-1; D gene unclear. The CDR3 loop spans 15 amino acids. V lost 0 bases, J lost 4 bases, and 13 bases lay in between. In germline, CDR1 is SQVTM, CDR2 ANQGSEA. CDR3 region: CSVEDQGNRYNEQFF. The CDR3 DNA follows: TGCAGCGTTGAAGATCAAGGGAACCGGTACAATGAGCAGTTCTTC.

This clonotype was seen many times. This sequence joins TRBV9 and TRBJ1-1, with D unclear. CDR1 and CDR2 from the germline V gene are SGDLS and YYNGEE. Trimming took off 3 bases at V and 0 bases at J, with 15 bases between the two ends. This CDR3 has 16 residues. The CDR3 loop is CASSALPEAVNTEAFF. CDR3 in DNA: TGTGCCAGCAGCGCCTTACCTGAGGCGGTGAACACTGAAGCTTTCTTT. Full variable domain (outside the CDR3, taken from reference TRBV9 and TRBJ1-1): DSGVTQTPKHLITATGQRVTLRCSPRSGDLSVYWYQQSLDQGLQFLIQYYNGEERAKGNILERFSAQQFPDLHSELNLSSLELGDSALYFCASSALPEAVNTEAFFGQGTRLTVV.

The table lists this clonotype with many counts. The chain combines TRBV6-1 with TRBJ1-1, with 8 bases identical to TRBD1. The germline V gene has CDR1 MNHNS and CDR2 SASEGT. V lost 1 base, J lost 6 bases, and 4 bases stayed unmatched. The CDR3 loop spans 14 amino acids. The chain's CDR3 is CASSEDQGAAEAFF. CDR3 sequence (DNA): TGTGCCAGCAGTGAAGATCAGGGGGCCGCTGAAGCTTTCTTT.